The 17 T cell receptor beta chains in this list originate from one sample, sequenced in a study of T cell changes during pregnancy in multiple sclerosis. The repertoire was sequenced with immunoSEQ multiplex PCR; TCRdb's copy has only in-frame clones and lacks some. The data contain tens of thousands of clones, around 91% of them singletons. Sequencing used CD4+ T cells from peripheral blood mononuclear cells, obtained in the second trimester of pregnancy. Receptors originate from a female donor with multiple sclerosis, enrolled in a pregnancy study.

The chain couples TRBV28 to TRBJ1-2; no firm D call. Germline V gives CDR1 MDHEN, CDR2 SYDVKM. There are 12 residues in the CDR3. Trimming removed 5 bases from V and 8 bases from J, with 12 bases in between. The CDR3 DNA reads as TGTGCCAGCAGTCCTACTCCGCTCGGCTACACCTTC. Translated, it gives CASSPTPLGYTF.

The V call is TRBV15, the J call TRBJ2-3; 10 bases are a match to TRBD1. The germline gives CDR1 LNHNV, CDR2 YYDKDF (reference sequence). Trimming took 0 bases from V and 6 from J; bases not matched to a gene: 15. This CDR3 is 19 amino acids long. In nucleotides, the CDR3 is TGTGCCACCAGCAGAGATCCCCTGACAGGGGGCCGCTTAGCTGATACGCAGTATTTT. This codes for CATSRDPLTGGRLADTQYF.

The chain uses TRBV5-1 and TRBJ1-3; perhaps TRBD1 as D (5 bases). V was shortened by 2 bases and J by 0 bases, with 12 bases between the two germline ends. The CDR3 runs to 16 residues. The germline V gene has CDR1 SGHRS and CDR2 YFSETQ. This CDR3 is CASSLHQGRSGNTIYF. Here the CDR3 DNA reads TGCGCCAGCAGCTTACACCAGGGCCGCTCTGGAAACACCATATATTTT.

The V and J genes are TRBV19 and TRBJ1-2, with a possible D match to TRBD1 (5 bases). V was trimmed by 5 bases and J by 0 bases, leaving 10 bases between them. The CDR3 totals 14 residues. Germline CDR1 and CDR2: LNHDA and SQIVND (reference sequence). The CDR3 is CASSGGVTNYGYTF. The CDR3 DNA reads TGTGCCAGTAGTGGGGGGGTAACTAACTATGGCTACACCTTC.

The V call is TRBV15, the J call TRBJ2-7, with a weak D call TRBD2 (5 bases). This CDR3 spans 14 amino acids. Deletions cut 5 bases from V and 0 bases from J, with 11 bases between. Germline V gives CDR1 LNHNV, CDR2 YYDKDF (reference sequence). This CDR3 reads CATSPGLPSYEQYF. The CDR3, as DNA: TGTGCCACCAGCCCAGGACTTCCCTCCTACGAGCAGTACTTC.

The chain uses TRBV28 and TRBJ1-2; D is undetermined. This CDR3 is 11 amino acids long. V was cut by 6 bases and J by 4 bases, with 6 bases left in between. Germline CDR1 is MDHEN and CDR2 is SYDVKM. For the CDR3, the DNA is TGTGCCAGCAGGGCTGTCTATGGCTACACCTTC. As protein: CASRAVYGYTF.

The chain carries TRBV11-3 and TRBJ2-6; 9 bases are a match to TRBD1. Germline V gene lookup returns CDR1 SGHNT and CDR2 YENEEA. Trimming cost V 5 bases and J 2 bases; bases outside gene matches: 16. This CDR3 has 20 amino acids. CDR3 nucleotides: TGTGCCAGCAGCAAGAGCCGGTGGGACAGGGACAGGGCTGGGGCCAACGTCCTGACTTTC. Protein: CASSKSRWDRDRAGANVLTF.

The V call is TRBV30, the J call TRBJ2-6; D is ambiguous. Germline loops: CDR1 GTSNPN, CDR2 SVGIG (reference sequence). V was clipped by 5 bases and J by 0 bases, with 8 bases between them. The CDR3 length is 14 residues. In nucleotides, the CDR3 is TGTGCCTGGCTTTGGAGCTCTGGGGCCAACGTCCTGACTTTC. Residues: CAWLWSSGANVLTF. Full variable domain (remainder filled in from reference TRBV30 and TRBJ2-6): SQTIHQWPATLVQPVGSPLSLECTVEGTSNPNLYWYRQAAGRGLQLLFYSVGIGQISSEVPQNLSASRPQDRQFILSSKKLLLSDSGFYLCAWLWSSGANVLTFGAGSRLTVL.

The chain links TRBV29-1 to TRBJ2-1, with D perhaps TRBD2 (6 bases). Trimming removed 6 bases from V and 0 bases from J, with 12 bases in between. The CDR3 totals 14 residues. Germline values: CDR1 SQVTM, CDR2 ANQGSEA. This CDR3 is CSVRGGVSYNEQFF. For the CDR3, the DNA is TGCAGCGTGCGGGGCGGGGTCTCCTACAATGAGCAGTTCTTC.

This chain connects TRBV19 to TRBJ2-7, with 7 bases matching TRBD2. Germline V gives CDR1 LNHDA, CDR2 SQIVND (reference sequence). V trimming: 2 bases; J trimming: 2 bases; junction bases outside the gene matches: 6. The length of the CDR3 is 15 residues. CDR3 in DNA: TGTGCCAGTAGTATAAGGCCTAGCGGTCCCTACGAGCAGTACTTC. This encodes CASSIRPSGPYEQYF.

The chain carries TRBV27 and TRBJ2-7, with TRBD1 matching over 7 bases. Germline CDR1 reads MNHEY; CDR2 reads SMNVEV (reference sequence). With V trimmed by 6 bases and J by 0 bases, 8 bases remained unmatched. The CDR3 runs to 15 residues. CDR3 amino acids: CASSPMTGHSYEQYF. As DNA, the CDR3 is TGTGCCAGCAGCCCGATGACAGGGCACTCCTACGAGCAGTACTTC.

The V gene is TRBV5-1, the J gene TRBJ2-3; 13 nucleotides agree with TRBD2. The CDR3 loop spans 17 amino acids. Looked up from germline, CDR1 is SGHRS and CDR2 is YFSETQ. With V trimmed by 4 bases and J by 3 bases, 8 bases remained unmatched. CDR3 in DNA: TGCGCCAGCAGCCCCGGACTAGCGGGAGATATTACAGATACGCAGTATTTT. Its translation is CASSPGLAGDITDTQYF.

The chain links TRBV4-1 to TRBJ1-1; TRBD1 is a possible D gene (6 bases). Per the germline V gene, CDR1 is MGHRA and CDR2 is YSYEKL. V was pared by 1 base and J by 8 bases, with 17 bases between. The CDR3 totals 15 residues. The CDR3: CASSQAAQGRLEAFF. The CDR3 coding sequence is TGCGCCAGCAGCCAAGCCGCACAGGGAAGACTAGAAGCTTTCTTT.

V is TRBV28 and J is TRBJ2-7, with D hard to call. Germline V gene lookup returns CDR1 MDHEN and CDR2 SYDVKM. V lost 3 bases and J 2 bases, leaving 8 bases between the germline ends. This CDR3 region has 13 residues. CDR3 in DNA: TGTGCCAGCAGTTTTACTCCAACCTACGAGCAGTACTTC. This translates into CASSFTPTYEQYF.

The chain employs TRBV27 and TRBJ2-3; TRBD2 aligns across 16 bases. Trimming cost V 5 bases and J 8 bases; bases outside gene matches: 16. Germline V gives CDR1 MNHEY, CDR2 SMNVEV (reference sequence). The CDR3 covers 19 residues. This chain's CDR3 is CASSPHSKGLAGGKITQYF. CDR3 in DNA: TGTGCCAGCAGTCCACACAGCAAGGGACTAGCGGGAGGGAAAATTACGCAGTATTTT.

This chain connects TRBV30 to TRBJ2-6; perhaps TRBD1 as D (5 bases). Trimming took off 4 bases at V and 2 bases at J, with 12 bases between the two ends. The CDR3 spans 15 residues. Per germline, CDR1 GTSNPN and CDR2 SVGIG (reference sequence). CDR3: CAWTIGQAGANVLTF. In nucleotides, the CDR3 is TGTGCCTGGACCATTGGACAAGCTGGGGCCAACGTCCTGACTTTC.

The rearrangement joins TRBV7-6 to TRBJ2-3, with a tentative D call TRBD2 (6 bases). The germline V and J ends were trimmed by 0 bases and 2 bases, with 9 bases remaining between them. CDR1 SGHVS and CDR2 FNYEAQ come from the germline V gene. This CDR3 comprises 15 residues. CDR3 nucleotides: TGTGCCAGCAGCTTAGCTAGCGGTTCCACAGATACGCAGTATTTT. This encodes CASSLASGSTDTQYF. Variable domain in full (rest from reference TRBV7-6 and TRBJ2-3): GAGVSQSPRYKVTKRGQDVALRCDPISGHVSLYWYRQALGQGPEFLTYFNYEAQQDKSGLPNDRFSAERPEGSISTLTIQRTEQRDSAMYRCASSLASGSTDTQYFGPGTRLTVL.